This TCR beta chain is drawn from a study of T cell responses to AZD1222 COVID-19 vaccine. Study-level background: Investigators merged groups given second doses at roughly 4 or roughly 12 weeks. General observations from the study: CD4 TCRs associated with vaccination spanned spike, dominating at 160-218 and 743-854. Repertoires were obtained solely post-peak T cell response. Within unmutated variant regions lay the reported targets of nearly half of spike-specific TCRs.

Only in-frame clones appear in the TCRdb table, and some are missing; sequencing was by immunoSEQ multiplex PCR. Here the sample spans around 170,000 clones, approximately 91% being singletons. Germline CDR1 and CDR2: SGHTA and FQGNSA. Trimming pared 1 base from V and 9 bases from J, leaving 13 bases between. This CDR3 spans 14 amino acids. Worth noting for this clone: Its antigen is as yet unknown.

V gene TRBV7-2 combines with J gene TRBJ1-5; possible D gene TRBD1, 5 bases. The sequence was obtained from an adult in good health. The material sequenced was peripheral blood, taken on day 0 of AZD1222 vaccination. CDR3 sequence (DNA): TGTGCCAGCAGCTTAGATGTCGGGGCTCGGCCCCAGCATTTT. This sequence encodes CASSLDVGARPQHF.